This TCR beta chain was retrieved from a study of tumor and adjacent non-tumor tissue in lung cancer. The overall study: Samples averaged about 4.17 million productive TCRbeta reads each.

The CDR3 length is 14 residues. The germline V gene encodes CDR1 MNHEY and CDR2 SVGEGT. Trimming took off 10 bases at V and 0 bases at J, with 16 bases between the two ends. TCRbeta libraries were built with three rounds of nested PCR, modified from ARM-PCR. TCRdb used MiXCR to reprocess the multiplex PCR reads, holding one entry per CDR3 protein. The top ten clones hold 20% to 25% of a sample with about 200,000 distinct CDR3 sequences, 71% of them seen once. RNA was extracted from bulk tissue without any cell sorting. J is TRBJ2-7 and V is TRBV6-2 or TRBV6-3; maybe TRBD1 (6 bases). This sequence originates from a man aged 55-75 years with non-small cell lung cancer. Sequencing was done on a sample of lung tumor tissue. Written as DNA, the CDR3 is TGTGCCACGAGGAGGACAGCGAGCTCCTACGAGCAGTACTTC. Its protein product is CATRRTASSYEQYF.